This T cell receptor beta chain was sequenced during a study of cytomegalovirus exposure and HLA in healthy donors. Study conclusions and caveats: The classifier reportedly diagnosed cytomegalovirus status with high sensitivity and specificity. Rare TCR sequences dominated, though some public TCRs recurred in many donors. In a later analysis, TCR association rates varied by HLA locus: DRB1 most, HLA-C fewest. The analysis excluded some indistinguishable V segments, including TRBV6-2 and TRBV6-3.

The study ran its PCR with 60 Vbeta and 13 Jbeta primers. Data came from immunoSEQ multiplex PCR; TCRdb stores just in-frame clones and leaves some out. The sample has some 150,000 clones; 75% to 90% are singletons. The CDR3 extends over 16 amino acids. The germline V gene encodes CDR1 MNHEY and CDR2 SMNVEV (reference sequence). The V end lost 4 bases, the J end lost 2 bases, and 15 bases lay between the germline ends. Turning to this clone: Its target is not known.

Sequencing input: PBMCs. V and J are TRBV27 and TRBJ1-5; no reliable D call. This clonotype was sampled from a young man in good health and CMV-seronegative. The CDR3 coding sequence is TGTGCCAGCAGTTCCCAACGTCCTATGGGCAATCAGCCCCAGCATTTT. As protein: CASSSQRPMGNQPQHF.